This TCR beta chain was sequenced during a study of blood T cell repertoires in COVID-19. Assay used: immunoSEQ multiplex PCR; TCRdb lists only in-frame clones, some missing. The table shows under 200,000 clones, with over 75% occurring only once. The CDR3 length is 15 residues. CDR1 is KGHSH, CDR2 LQKENI, per germline. Between the trimmed V and J ends, which lost 3 bases and 2 bases, there was a span of 13 bases. This receptor was taken from a man between 65 and 85 years old with acute or convalescent COVID-19. The chain carries TRBV18 and TRBJ1-1; no definite D call. Source material: peripheral blood. DNA for the CDR3: TGTGCCAGCTCACCGATACAAGGGAGAAACACTGAAGCTTTCTTT. Its translation is CASSPIQGRNTEAFF.